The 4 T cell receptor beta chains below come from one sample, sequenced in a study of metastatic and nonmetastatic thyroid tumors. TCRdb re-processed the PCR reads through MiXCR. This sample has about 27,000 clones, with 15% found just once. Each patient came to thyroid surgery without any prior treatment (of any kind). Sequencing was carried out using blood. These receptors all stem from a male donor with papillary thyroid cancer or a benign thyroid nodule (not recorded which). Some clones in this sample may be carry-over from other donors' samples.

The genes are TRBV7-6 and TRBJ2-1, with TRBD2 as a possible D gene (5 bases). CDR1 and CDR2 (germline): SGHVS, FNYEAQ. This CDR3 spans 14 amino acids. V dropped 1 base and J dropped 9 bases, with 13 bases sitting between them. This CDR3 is CASSLELGFSEQFF. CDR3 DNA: TGTGCCAGCAGCTTAGAACTAGGTTTCTCTGAGCAGTTCTTC. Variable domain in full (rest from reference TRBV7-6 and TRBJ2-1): GAGVSQSPRYKVTKRGQDVALRCDPISGHVSLYWYRQALGQGPEFLTYFNYEAQQDKSGLPNDRFSAERPEGSISTLTIQRTEQRDSAMYRCASSLELGFSEQFFGPGTRLTVL.

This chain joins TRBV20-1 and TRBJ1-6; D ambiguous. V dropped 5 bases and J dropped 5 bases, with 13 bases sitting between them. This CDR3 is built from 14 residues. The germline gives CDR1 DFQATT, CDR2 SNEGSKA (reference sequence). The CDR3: CSAFGSENNSPLHF. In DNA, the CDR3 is TGCAGTGCTTTCGGGAGCGAGAATAATTCACCCCTCCACTTT.

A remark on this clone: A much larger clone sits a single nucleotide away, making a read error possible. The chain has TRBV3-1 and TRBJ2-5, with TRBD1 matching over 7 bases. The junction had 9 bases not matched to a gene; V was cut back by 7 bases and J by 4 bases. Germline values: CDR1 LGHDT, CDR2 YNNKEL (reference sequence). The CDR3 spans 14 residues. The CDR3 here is CASILTYRGETQYF. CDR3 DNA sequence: TGTGCCAGCATCCTGACGTACAGGGGAGAGACCCAGTACTTC.

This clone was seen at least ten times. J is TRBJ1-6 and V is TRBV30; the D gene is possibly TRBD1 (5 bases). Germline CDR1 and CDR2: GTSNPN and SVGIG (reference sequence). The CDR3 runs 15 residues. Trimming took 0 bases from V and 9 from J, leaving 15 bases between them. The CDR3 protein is CAWSVISGSGSPLHF. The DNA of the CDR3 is TGTGCCTGGAGTGTAATTTCAGGGAGTGGTTCACCCCTCCACTTT.